This TCR beta chain derives from a study of blood T cell repertoires in COVID-19. As for the study in general: Samples taken during acute and convalescent COVID-19 were collected in the United States, Italy and Spain.

With 0 bases clipped from V and 3 bases from J, the junction kept 1 base outside the gene matches. The CDR3 covers 16 residues. CDR1 is SEHNR, CDR2 FQNEAQ, per germline (reference sequence). As originally analysed: Reference gene primer amplification gave nucleated cell count estimates. Libraries were prepared by immunoSEQ multiplex PCR; TCRdb keeps only in-frame clonotypes and omits some of them. The DNA was the basis for D and trimming; V, J and clone size are from that table. Of 200,000 to 250,000 clones listed, more than 65% are singletons. The TCR was taken from a man in his fifties with active or convalescent COVID-19. The chain uses TRBV7-9 and TRBJ1-6; 8 nucleotides match TRBD1. Sequences were obtained from peripheral blood. The DNA of the CDR3 is TGTGCCAGCAGCTTAGCGGACAGGGTCTATAATTCACCCCTCCACTTT. Residues: CASSLADRVYNSPLHF.